Included here is one TCR beta chain sequence, with context. What it binds is not known. This may stem from a read error, because a much larger clone lies one nucleotide away. This sample was included in a study of CD8+CD57+ T cells in acquired aplastic anemia. Study at large: DNA from sorted CD4+ and CD8+ cells averaged roughly 3.4 ug. Findings of the study overall: A significant difference in CD8+ Simpson's diversity between patients and controls was not found.

Germline V gene sequence: CDR1 SGHTA, CDR2 FQGTGA. The CDR3 has 12 amino acids. V was pared by 8 bases and J by 4 bases, with 2 bases of the junction left unmatched. The TCR beta profiling, which covered VDJ combination and CDR3 sequence, was carried out using genomic DNA as the template. From the reads, TCRdb called clonotypes with MiXCR, one entry per CDR3 protein. The sample includes under 500,000 distinct CDR3 sequences, under 40% of them seen just once. By flow cytometry, patients selected for sequencing had shown an expansion of CD8+CD57+ cells. The sequence derives from a human donor with aplastic anemia. This sequence joins TRBV7-3 and TRBJ1-2, with 9 bases identical to TRBD1. The specimen was sorted CD4+, CD8+, or CD8+CD57+ T cells (not recorded which) from PBMCs. CDR3 nucleotide sequence: TGTGCCAGCGGGGACAGGGCCTATGGCTACACCTTC. This codes for CASGDRAYGYTF.